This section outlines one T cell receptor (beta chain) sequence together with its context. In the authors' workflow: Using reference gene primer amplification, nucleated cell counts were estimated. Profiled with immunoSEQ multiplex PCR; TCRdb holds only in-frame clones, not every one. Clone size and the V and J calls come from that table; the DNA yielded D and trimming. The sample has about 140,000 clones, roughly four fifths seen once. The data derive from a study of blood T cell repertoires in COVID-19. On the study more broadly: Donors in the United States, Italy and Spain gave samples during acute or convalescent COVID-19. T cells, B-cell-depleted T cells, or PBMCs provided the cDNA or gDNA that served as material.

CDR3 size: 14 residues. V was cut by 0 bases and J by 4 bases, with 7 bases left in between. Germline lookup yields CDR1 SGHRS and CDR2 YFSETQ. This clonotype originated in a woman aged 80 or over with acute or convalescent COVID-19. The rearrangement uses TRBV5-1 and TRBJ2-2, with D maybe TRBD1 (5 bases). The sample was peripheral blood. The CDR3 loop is CASSLVGLTGELFF. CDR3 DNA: TGCGCCAGCAGCTTGGTGGGGCTCACCGGGGAGCTGTTTTTT.